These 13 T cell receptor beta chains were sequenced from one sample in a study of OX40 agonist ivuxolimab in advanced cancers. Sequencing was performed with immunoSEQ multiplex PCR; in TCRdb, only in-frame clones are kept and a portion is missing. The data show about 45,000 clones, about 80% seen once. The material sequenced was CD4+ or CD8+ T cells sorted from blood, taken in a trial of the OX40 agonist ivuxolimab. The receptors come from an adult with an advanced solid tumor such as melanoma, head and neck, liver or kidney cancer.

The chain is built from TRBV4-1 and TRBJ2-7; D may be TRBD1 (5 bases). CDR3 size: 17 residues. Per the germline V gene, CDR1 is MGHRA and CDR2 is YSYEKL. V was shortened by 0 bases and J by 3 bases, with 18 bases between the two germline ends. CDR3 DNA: TGCGCCAGCAGCCAAGAGCCCGGGTCTGTAAGGGGCTACGAGCAGTACTTC. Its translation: CASSQEPGSVRGYEQYF.

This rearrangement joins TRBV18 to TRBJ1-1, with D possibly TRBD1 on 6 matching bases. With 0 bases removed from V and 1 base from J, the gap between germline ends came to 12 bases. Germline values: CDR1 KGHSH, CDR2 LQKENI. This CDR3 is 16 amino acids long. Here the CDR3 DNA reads TGTGCCAGCTCACCACCTTTGGGGACAACGAACACTGAAGCTTTCTTT. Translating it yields CASSPPLGTTNTEAFF.

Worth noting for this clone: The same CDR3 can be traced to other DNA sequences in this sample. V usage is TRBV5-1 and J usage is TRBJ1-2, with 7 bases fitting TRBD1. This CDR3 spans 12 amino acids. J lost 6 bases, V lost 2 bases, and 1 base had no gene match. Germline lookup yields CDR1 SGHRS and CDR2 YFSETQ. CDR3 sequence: CASSFTGDGYTF. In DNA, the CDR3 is TGCGCCAGCAGCTTTACAGGGGATGGCTACACCTTC. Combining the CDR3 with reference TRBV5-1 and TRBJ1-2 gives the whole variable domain KAGVTQTPRYLIKTRGQQVTLSCSPISGHRSVSWYQQTPGQGLQFLFEYFSETQRNKGNFPGRFSGRQFSNSRSEMNVSTLELGDSALYLCASSFTGDGYTFGSGTRLTVV.

Here the CDR3 reads CASTALAKNIQYF. The CDR3, as DNA: TGTGCCAGTACGGCCCTAGCCAAAAACATTCAGTACTTC. The rearrangement joins TRBV19 to TRBJ2-4; D remains unclear. The CDR3 runs to 13 residues. Looked up from germline, CDR1 is LNHDA and CDR2 is SQIVND (reference sequence). The V and J ends lost 7 bases and 0 bases respectively, with 7 bases between them.

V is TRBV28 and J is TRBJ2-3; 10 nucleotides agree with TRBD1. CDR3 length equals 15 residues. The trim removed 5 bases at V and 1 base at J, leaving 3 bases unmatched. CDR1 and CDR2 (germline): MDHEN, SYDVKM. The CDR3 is CASSPDRGRTDTQYF. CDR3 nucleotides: TGTGCCAGCAGTCCCGACAGGGGGCGCACAGATACGCAGTATTTT.

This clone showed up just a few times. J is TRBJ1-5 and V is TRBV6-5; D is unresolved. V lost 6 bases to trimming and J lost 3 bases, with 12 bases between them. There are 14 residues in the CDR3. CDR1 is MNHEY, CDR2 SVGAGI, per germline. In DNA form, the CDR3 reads TGTGCCAGCAGCCCGGGCGGACCCAATCAGCCCCAGCATTTT. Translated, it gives CASSPGGPNQPQHF.

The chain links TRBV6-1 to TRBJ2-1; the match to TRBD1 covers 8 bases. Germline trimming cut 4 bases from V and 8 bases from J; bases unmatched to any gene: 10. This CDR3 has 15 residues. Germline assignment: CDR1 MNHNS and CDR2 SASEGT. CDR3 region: CASSAVTAGGDEQFF. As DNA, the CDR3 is TGTGCCAGCAGTGCTGTGACTGCAGGGGGCGATGAGCAGTTCTTC.

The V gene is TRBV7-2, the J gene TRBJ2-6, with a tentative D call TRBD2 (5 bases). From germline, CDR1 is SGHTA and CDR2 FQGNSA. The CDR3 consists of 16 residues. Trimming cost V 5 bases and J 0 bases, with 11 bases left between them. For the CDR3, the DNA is TGTGCCAGCAGCCCCGGGGTCGCCTCTGGGGCCAACGTCCTGACTTTC. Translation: CASSPGVASGANVLTF.

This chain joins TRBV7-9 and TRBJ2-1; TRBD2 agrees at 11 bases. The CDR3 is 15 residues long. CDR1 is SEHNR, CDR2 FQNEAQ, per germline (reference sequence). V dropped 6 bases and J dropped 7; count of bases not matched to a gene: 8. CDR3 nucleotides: TGTGCCAGCAGGCCAACTAGCGGGAGCGCGAATGAGCAGTTCTTC. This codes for CASRPTSGSANEQFF.

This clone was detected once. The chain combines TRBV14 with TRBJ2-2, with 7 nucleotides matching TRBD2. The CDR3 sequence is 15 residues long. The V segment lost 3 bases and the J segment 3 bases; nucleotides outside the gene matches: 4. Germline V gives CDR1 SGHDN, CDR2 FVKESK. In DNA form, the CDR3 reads TGTGCCAGCAGCCACGGCCTAGCGGACACCGGGGAGCTGTTTTTT. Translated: CASSHGLADTGELFF.

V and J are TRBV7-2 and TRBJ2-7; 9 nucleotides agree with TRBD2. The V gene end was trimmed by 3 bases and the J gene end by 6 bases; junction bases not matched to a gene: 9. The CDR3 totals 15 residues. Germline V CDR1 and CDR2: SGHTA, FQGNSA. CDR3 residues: CASSFSLAGSVEQYF. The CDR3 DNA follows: TGTGCCAGCAGCTTTTCCCTAGCGGGATCAGTCGAGCAGTACTTC.

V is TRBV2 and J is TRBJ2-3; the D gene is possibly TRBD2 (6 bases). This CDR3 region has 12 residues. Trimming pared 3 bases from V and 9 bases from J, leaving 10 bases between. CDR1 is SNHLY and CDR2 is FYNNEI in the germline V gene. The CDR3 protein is CASSDRAGTQYF. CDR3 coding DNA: TGTGCCAGCAGTGACCGCGCGGGGACGCAGTATTTT.

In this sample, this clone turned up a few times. In DNA, the CDR3 is TGTGCCAGCAACCGACTAGGGACCTACGAGCAGTACTTC. It specifies CASNRLGTYEQYF. V gene TRBV6-5 combines with J gene TRBJ2-7, with a weak D call TRBD2 (6 bases). Trimming took off 7 bases at V and 2 bases at J, with 12 bases between the two ends. CDR3 size: 13 residues. Germline CDR1 and CDR2: MNHEY and SVGAGI.